This TCR beta chain came from a study of blood T cell repertoires in COVID-19. As for the study in general: Donors in the United States, Italy and Spain gave samples during acute or convalescent COVID-19. Sample material is recorded as cDNA or gDNA derived from T cells, B-cell-depleted T cells, or PBMCs.

In the original processing: Amplification of reference gene primers was used by the study to estimate nucleated cell counts. This table comes from immunoSEQ multiplex PCR, and its TCRdb copy is limited to in-frame clones, with some not included. V and J calls and clone size are those listed in that table; D and trimming were worked out from the DNA. The sample carries several thousand clones, about 90% recorded once. CDR1 and CDR2 from the germline V gene are DFQATT and SNEGSKA (reference sequence). The length of the CDR3 is 15 residues. The germline V and J ends were trimmed by 3 bases and 2 bases, with 14 bases remaining between them.

Sequencing was done on a sample of peripheral blood. The V call is TRBV20-1, the J call TRBJ1-5, with D perhaps TRBD1 (5 bases). This TCR came from a woman in her fifties or sixties with active or convalescent COVID-19. CDR3 in amino acids: CSASPEGVGNQPQHF. The CDR3 DNA reads as TGCAGTGCTAGTCCCGAAGGGGTCGGCAATCAGCCCCAGCATTTT.